The subject of this entry is one T cell receptor beta chain. The entry originates in a study of OX40 agonist ivuxolimab in advanced cancers. Study-wide background: Ivuxolimab is a fully human IgG2 antibody that activates OX40 (CD134).

The data were produced by immunoSEQ multiplex PCR, yet TCRdb's version contains in-frame clones alone and is incomplete. This table has about 61,000 clones, less than 90% appearing once. This sample comprised CD4+ or CD8+ T cells sorted from blood, obtained in a trial of the OX40 agonist ivuxolimab. The source of this sequence is an adult with an advanced solid tumor such as melanoma, head and neck, liver or kidney cancer.

The CDR3 sequence: CASRERGGYYEQYF. CDR3 coding DNA: TGTGCCAGCAGGGAGCGGGGGGGCTACTACGAGCAGTACTTC. J is TRBJ2-7 and V is TRBV6-5, with TRBD2 matching over 10 bases. CDR3 length equals 14 residues. Trimming at V came to 6 bases and at J to 3 bases, leaving 5 bases not matched to a gene. From germline, CDR1 is MNHEY and CDR2 SVGAGI.